Included here is one T cell receptor beta chain sequence, with context. Its antigen is not yet known. Base-call qualities are not available, and no considerably larger clone is one nucleotide away. This sample was taken from a study of CD8 T cells in Susac syndrome (dated by TCRdb to between 2018 and 2020). Notes on the research overall: Of the Susac syndrome patients who were sequenced, over five had clinically active disease and eight were in clinical remission. At the time of blood withdrawal, Susac syndrome patients were either therapy-naive, taking corticosteroids (with some also receiving IVIg), or on IVIg alone. Repertoire sequencing was used to test whether CD8+ T cell activation and differentiation in Susac syndrome was antigen driven. The clonality of the CD8+ T cell repertoire was compared across 11 to 12 healthy donors, some 14 Susac syndrome patients and around 16 multiple sclerosis patients.

RNA was extracted using the RNeasy kit, and about 0.45 to 1 ug of the RNA was reverse transcribed with random hexamers. The immunoSEQ multiplex PCR assay, covering 54 Vbeta and 13 Jbeta segments, was used to amplify TCR beta CDR3 regions. PCR amplification bias was corrected by using a synthetic template baseline for primer optimization and computational correction. As for how the authors treated the data: Only productive sequences were kept, with reads annotated to V, D and J genes according to IMGT and analyzed in immunoSEQ Analyzer. To calculate clonality, Shannon entropy was normalized by log2 of the number of productive unique sequences and then subtracted from one. Public and private clones were assessed among the 100 most prevalent clones of each patient and control. A clone was defined as Susac-specific if it was absent from the healthy and MS cohorts, from roughly 980 published viral clones and from other ImmuneACCESS disease sequences. TCRdb trimmed public reads at Q25 via fastp, called clones via MiXCR and kept in-frame beta chains. Here each entry gathers all rows of one CDR3 protein and keeps the most common genes and DNA. TCRdb, not the authors, supplied the V and J calls. The sample contains 95,000 to 150,000 distinct CDR3 sequences, 85% to 95% of them found a single time. The top ten clones comprise more than 0.25% of the sample.

Peripheral blood CD8+ and CD4+ T cells from healthy donors, Susac syndrome patients and multiple sclerosis patients were profiled using high-throughput TCR beta sequencing. The Susac syndrome patients fulfilled recently defined diagnostic criteria for either definite or probable disease. CD8+ TEMRA cells were enriched by FACS, while bulk CD8+ and CD4+ T cells were purified by magnetic negative isolation. Blood was collected in EDTA tubes and processed within 24 hours, with PBMCs isolated through density gradient centrifugation. PBMCs intended for TCR sequencing were cryopreserved in liquid nitrogen and were subsequently thawed in a 37 degrees C water bath. Purity of sorted or isolated CD4+, CD8+ and CD8+ TEMRA cells was at least 90%. Per the germline V gene, SQVTM is the CDR1 and ANQGSEA is the CDR2. V is reduced by 0 bases and J by 4 bases, leaving a spacing of 15 bases between them. The CDR3 holds 15 amino acids from the cysteine to the phenylalanine. Just CDR3 DNA is preserved here, 45 bases in frame from base 1.

What the research found in general, with its limitations: The number of individuals in the TCR sequencing and HLA analysis was acknowledged as relatively small. Roughly 15 and five Susac-specific public clones were found in the total CD8+ and CD8+ TEMRA repertoires, respectively. Clonal expansion was observed in Susac syndrome CD8+ repertoires, with the highest expansion in CD8+ TEMRA cells and greater expansion in clinically active than in remitting patients.

The sequencing sample was made of CD8+ T cells from PBMCs. The source is a human donor with Susac syndrome. The chain is encoded by TRBV29-1 joined to TRBJ1-2, with no reliable assignment of the D segment. The sequence in DNA is TGCAGCGTTGAAGATGGTCTGGGGAGAACCTATGGCTACACCTTC. This gives the protein CSVEDGLGRTYGYTF.